This is a list of T cell receptor beta chains from one sample in a study of T cell changes during pregnancy in multiple sclerosis. TCRdb keeps only in-frame clones here, not all; method: immunoSEQ multiplex PCR. The sample lists over 10,000 clones; almost 90% were seen once. The source material was CD8+ T cells from peripheral blood mononuclear cells, sampled in the first trimester of pregnancy. These receptor sequences come from a female donor with multiple sclerosis, enrolled in a pregnancy study. Each CDR3 is given with its conserved first and last residue. The D gene is left open where the match is weak. Size is stated for part of the rows, as once, few or many counts, or as a class when the clone is expanded.

v_call,d_call,clone_size,j_call,cdr3_nt,cdr3_aa
TRBV4-2,TRBD1,.,TRBJ1-2,TGTGCCAGCAGCCAATTGGGACAGGGACCCTATGGCTACACCTTC,CASSQLGQGPYGYTF
TRBV15,.,.,TRBJ2-5,TGTGCCACCAGCAGAGATCGGGGGGAGACCCAGTACTTC,CATSRDRGETQYF
TRBV2,.,once,TRBJ1-2,TGTGCCAGTGACTCGAGGGCGACCTATGGCTACACCTTC,CASDSRATYGYTF
TRBV29-1,.,.,TRBJ1-3,TGCAGCGTTGAAGCTCCCCCGTCCGAGAGCTCTGGAAACACCATATATTTT,CSVEAPPSESSGNTIYF
TRBV29-1,.,.,TRBJ1-2,TGCAGCGTTGATCGGGGCAGGGGCTATGGCTACACCTTC,CSVDRGRGYGYTF
TRBV7-9,.,.,TRBJ2-5,TGTGCCAGCAACCGGGGTTGGTCGAGCCAAGAGACCCAGTACTTC,CASNRGWSSQETQYF
TRBV9,TRBD2,.,TRBJ2-1,TGTGCCAGCAGCGTAGTCGGCGGGGGGGCCCTGAATGAGCAGTTCTTC,CASSVVGGGALNEQFF
TRBV19,.,.,TRBJ1-1,TGTGCCAGTACCTATCGGGGGGGGAACACTGAAGCTTTCTTT,CASTYRGGNTEAFF
TRBV4-3,.,.,TRBJ1-4,TGCGCCAGCAGCCAACTTCAGGGTTGGGGTGAAAAACTGTTTTTT,CASSQLQGWGEKLFF
TRBV7-6,.,.,TRBJ2-5,TGTGCCAGCAGCTTAGTCCCAGTAGAGACCCAGTACTTC,CASSLVPVETQYF
TRBV28,.,once,TRBJ1-4,TGTGCCAGCAGTTTTGGGGCAGAGTGGGAAAAACTGTTTTTT,CASSFGAEWEKLFF
TRBV30,.,.,TRBJ1-2,TGTGCCTGGAGTTCCCGGACTGACTATGGCTACACCTTC,CAWSSRTDYGYTF
TRBV29-1,.,.,TRBJ1-2,TGCAGCGTTGAGAGGCAACACCCCTTTTATGGCTACACCTTC,CSVERQHPFYGYTF
TRBV28,.,.,TRBJ2-1,TGTGCCAGCAGCCCCAGTGAGCAGTTCTTC,CASSPSEQFF
TRBV27,TRBD2,.,TRBJ2-1,TGTGCCATCGGACTAGCGGGGGGCCGTGGGCGCTCCTACAATGAGCAGTTCTTC,CAIGLAGGRGRSYNEQFF
TRBV6-4,TRBD1,.,TRBJ1-6,TGTGCCAGCAGAGGGACAGGGGTTAATTCACCCCTCCACTTT,CASRGTGVNSPLHF
TRBV9,.,.,TRBJ1-1,TGTGCCAGCAGCTGGGGCGACAGACCCCTTCTGAACACTGAAGCTTTCTTT,CASSWGDRPLLNTEAFF
TRBV6-5,.,few,TRBJ2-7,TGTGCCAGCAGTTATAGTCACTACGGGTCCTACGAGCAGTACTTC,CASSYSHYGSYEQYF
TRBV19,TRBD1,.,TRBJ1-2,TGTGCCAGTAGCACCCCCTTCCGGGACAGGGGGTTTGGCTACACCTTC,CASSTPFRDRGFGYTF
TRBV7-6,.,.,TRBJ2-6,TGTGCCAGCAGCTTTGGTTCGGGCTCTGGGGCCAACGTCCTGACTTTC,CASSFGSGSGANVLTF
TRBV5-1,.,.,TRBJ2-7,TGCGCCAGCAGCTTGGGGTCAGGGAACTACGAGCAGTACTTC,CASSLGSGNYEQYF
TRBV7-9,TRBD2,.,TRBJ2-7,TGTGCCAGCAGCAGCGGGAATCCGTACGAGCAGTACTTC,CASSSGNPYEQYF
TRBV7-2,.,.,TRBJ2-1,TGTGCCAGCAGCTTACGGGGGGCCTTTTCCAACTACAATGAGCAGTTCTTC,CASSLRGAFSNYNEQFF
TRBV7-2,TRBD2,.,TRBJ2-1,TGTGCCAGCAGTTCCTTTTGGCTAGCGGGGGAGCAGTTCTTC,CASSSFWLAGEQFF
TRBV27,.,.,TRBJ2-1,TGTGCCAGCAGTCATCGACAGGACAAGTACAATGAGCAGTTCTTC,CASSHRQDKYNEQFF
TRBV6-5,TRBD1,.,TRBJ1-3,TGTGCCAGCAGTTCGGGACAGGTAGATGGAAACACCATATATTTT,CASSSGQVDGNTIYF
TRBV5-1,TRBD1,.,TRBJ1-6,TGCGCCAGCAGTTCGGGACAGAATAATTCACCCCTCCACTTT,CASSSGQNNSPLHF
TRBV11-2,.,.,TRBJ1-4,TGTGCCAGCAGCAATCTTCCGGTGTGGGAGAATGAAAAACTGTTTTTT,CASSNLPVWENEKLFF
TRBV9,.,.,TRBJ2-2,TGTGCCAGCAGCGAAGCGCTAGGGAACACCGGGGAGCTGTTTTTT,CASSEALGNTGELFF
TRBV7-9,TRBD2,.,TRBJ2-1,TGTGCCAGCAGCTTAGCAACTAGCGGCCGATACAATGAGCAGTTCTTC,CASSLATSGRYNEQFF
TRBV5-6,.,once,TRBJ2-7,TGTGCCAGCAGCGCAGTCCCCTACGAGCAGTACTTC,CASSAVPYEQYF
TRBV5-1,.,.,TRBJ2-5,TGCGCCAGCAGCCTGGGGGCCCAGGCACGGGAGACCCAGTACTTC,CASSLGAQARETQYF
TRBV4-2,TRBD1,.,TRBJ2-6,TGTGCCAGCAGCCAAGAAGGCCCGACAGGGGAGGGGGCCAACGTCCTGACTTTC,CASSQEGPTGEGANVLTF
TRBV4-1,TRBD1,.,TRBJ2-1,TGCGCCAGCAGCCACCGACGGACAGGGGGCTACAATGAGCAGTTCTTC,CASSHRRTGGYNEQFF
TRBV4-3,.,.,TRBJ2-7,TGCGCCAGCAGCCAAGAAAGGCGAGGGCTCTACGAGCAGTACTTC,CASSQERRGLYEQYF
TRBV6-1,.,.,TRBJ2-3,TGTGCCAGCAGTGATAGACCAGCCGGGGCAGATACGCAGTATTTT,CASSDRPAGADTQYF
TRBV6-4,TRBD2,.,TRBJ2-6,TGTGCCAGCAGTCAAGCGGGGGGGACCGGGGCCAACGTCCTGACTTTC,CASSQAGGTGANVLTF
TRBV27,.,.,TRBJ1-5,TGTGCCAGCAGTTTGACCGACAGACAGCCCCAGCATTTT,CASSLTDRQPQHF
TRBV4-1,.,.,TRBJ2-7,TGCGCCAGCAGCCAACCCCAGGGCTACGAGCAGTACTTC,CASSQPQGYEQYF
TRBV28,.,.,TRBJ1-4,TGTGCCAGCAGTGCCGAGACATTGGAACTGTTTTTT,CASSAETLELFF
TRBV28,TRBD1,.,TRBJ1-2,TGTGCCAGCAGTGCAACAGGGGGCGCGGAGGGTGGGTATGGCTACACCTTC,CASSATGGAEGGYGYTF
TRBV10-1,.,few,TRBJ1-6,TGCGCCATAAGGGGTTCACCCCTCCACTTT,CAIRGSPLHF
TRBV7-2,.,few,TRBJ1-6,TGTGCCAGCAGCTTGTATGCCATGGGGAGGTCACCCCTCCACTTT,CASSLYAMGRSPLHF
TRBV25-1,.,.,TRBJ2-2,TGTGCCAGCAGTAACAGGGTAGAGACCGGGGAGCTGTTTTTT,CASSNRVETGELFF
TRBV5-4,TRBD2,.,TRBJ2-1,TGTGCCAGCAGCTTCGCTAGCGGGGGGGTTGATGAGCAGTTCTTC,CASSFASGGVDEQFF
TRBV6-1,TRBD1,few,TRBJ2-5,TGTGCCAGCAGTGTACTTACCGGGACAGATGAGACCCAGTACTTC,CASSVLTGTDETQYF
TRBV28,TRBD1,.,TRBJ1-4,TGTGCCAGCACCTCAGACAGGGCTTTTAATGAAAAACTGTTTTTT,CASTSDRAFNEKLFF